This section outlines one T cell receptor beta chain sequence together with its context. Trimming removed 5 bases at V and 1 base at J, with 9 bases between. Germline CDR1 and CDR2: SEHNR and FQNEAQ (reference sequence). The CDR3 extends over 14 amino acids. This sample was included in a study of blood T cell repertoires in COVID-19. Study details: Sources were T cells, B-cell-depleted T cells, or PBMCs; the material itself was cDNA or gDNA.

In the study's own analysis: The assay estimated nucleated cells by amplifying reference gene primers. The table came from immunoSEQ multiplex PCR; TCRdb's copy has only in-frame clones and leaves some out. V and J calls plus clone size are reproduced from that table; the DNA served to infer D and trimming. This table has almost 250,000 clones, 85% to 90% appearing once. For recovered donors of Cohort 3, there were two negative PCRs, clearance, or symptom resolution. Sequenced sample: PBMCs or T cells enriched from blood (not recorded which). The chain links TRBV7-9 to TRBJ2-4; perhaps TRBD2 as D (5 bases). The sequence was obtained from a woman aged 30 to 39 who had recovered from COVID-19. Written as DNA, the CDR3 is TGTGCCAGCAGCGAGGGAACTGCCAAAAACATTCAGTACTTC. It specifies CASSEGTAKNIQYF.